The 31 T cell receptor beta chains presented below share a single source sample, sequenced in a study of T cell responses to AZD1222 COVID-19 vaccine. The repertoire was sequenced with immunoSEQ multiplex PCR; TCRdb's copy has only in-frame clones and lacks some. The sample contains tens of thousands of clones, 85% to 90% of which appear only once. Specimen: peripheral blood, collected on day 0 of AZD1222 vaccination. The receptors here all came from an adult in good health.

The rearrangement uses TRBV18 and TRBJ1-5; 8 positions match TRBD1. The CDR3 sequence is 16 residues long. Germline CDR1 and CDR2: KGHSH and LQKENI. Trimming removed 5 bases from V and 11 bases from J; junction bases left unmatched: 17. The CDR3 nucleotides read TGTGCCAGCTCAGCCAGTGGGACAGGAGCCTTTGGGTCCCAGCATTTT. Amino acid sequence: CASSASGTGAFGSQHF.

J is TRBJ1-3 and V is TRBV5-1; D is undetermined. This CDR3 contains 15 residues. CDR1 is SGHRS, CDR2 YFSETQ, per germline. Trimming removed 3 bases from V and 0 bases from J, with 10 bases in between. The CDR3 loop is CASSWEHSSGNTIYF. The CDR3 DNA is TGCGCCAGCAGCTGGGAACACAGCTCTGGAAACACCATATATTTT.

The chain has TRBV5-1 and TRBJ2-5; 12 bases agree with TRBD2. The CDR3 consists of 17 residues. J gave up 5 bases and V 0 bases, and 8 bases lay outside the gene matches. Germline CDR1 SGHRS, CDR2 YFSETQ. Here the CDR3 DNA reads TGCGCCAGCAGCTTGGGACTAGCGGGGGCCGGGACGGAGACCCAGTACTTC. Its translation: CASSLGLAGAGTETQYF. The whole variable domain, filled in from reference TRBV5-1 and TRBJ2-5, reads KAGVTQTPRYLIKTRGQQVTLSCSPISGHRSVSWYQQTPGQGLQFLFEYFSETQRNKGNFPGRFSGRQFSNSRSEMNVSTLELGDSALYLCASSLGLAGAGTETQYFGPGTRLLVL.

The rearrangement joins TRBV6-4 to TRBJ2-2; the D call may be TRBD1 or TRBD2 (6 bases each). V lost 2 bases, J lost 6 bases, and 13 bases lay in between. From germline, CDR1 is MRHNA and CDR2 SNTAGT. CDR3 length: 15 residues. The CDR3 DNA sequence: TGTGCCAGCAGTGACGGTTCAGGGGAGGCCGGGGAGCTGTTTTTT. This sequence encodes CASSDGSGEAGELFF.

J is TRBJ2-7 and V is TRBV5-1; TRBD2 matches 14 bases. This CDR3 comprises 16 residues. CDR1 is SGHRS and CDR2 is YFSETQ in the germline V gene. Trimming at V came to 4 bases and at J to 3 bases, leaving 6 bases not matched to a gene. The CDR3: CASSNGLAGGSYEQYF. The CDR3 nucleotides read TGCGCCAGCAGCAACGGACTAGCGGGGGGTAGCTACGAGCAGTACTTC.

The rearrangement joins TRBV11-2 to TRBJ1-1, with a tentative D call TRBD1 (6 bases). Trimming removed 3 bases from V and 4 bases from J, with 12 bases in between. There are 14 residues in the CDR3. CDR1 is SGHAT, CDR2 FQNNGV, per germline. The DNA of the CDR3 is TGTGCCAGCAGCTTCCAGGGGCCGGGCACTGAAGCTTTCTTT. Translation: CASSFQGPGTEAFF.

The chain has TRBV27 and TRBJ1-2; no definite D call. V lost 7 bases and J lost 2, with 14 bases in between. The germline gives CDR1 MNHEY, CDR2 SMNVEV (reference sequence). This CDR3 is 14 amino acids long. CDR3 sequence: CASTRGGVNYGYTF. The DNA of the CDR3 is TGTGCCAGCACCCGAGGAGGAGTAAACTATGGCTACACCTTC.

The chain has TRBV9 and TRBJ2-5, with D maybe TRBD1 (6 bases). This CDR3 contains 14 residues. The germline V gene encodes CDR1 SGDLS and CDR2 YYNGEE. The germline V and J ends were trimmed by 3 bases and 2 bases, with 11 bases remaining between them. The CDR3 DNA reads as TGTGCCAGCAGCGGGGGGACATATCAAGAGACCCAGTACTTC. Its protein is CASSGGTYQETQYF.

In this sample, this clone turned up a few times. The rearrangement uses TRBV20-1 and TRBJ1-2; 9 nucleotides match TRBD1. Germline V gene sequence: CDR1 DFQATT, CDR2 SNEGSKA (reference sequence). There are 13 residues in the CDR3. V was clipped by 3 bases and J by 6 bases; unmatched bases: 5. CDR3 in amino acids: CSASSWDRDGYTF. In nucleotides, the CDR3 is TGCAGTGCTAGTTCCTGGGACAGGGATGGCTACACCTTC.

V is TRBV7-9 and J is TRBJ2-7; 10 nucleotides line up with TRBD1. The CDR3 extends over 15 amino acids. CDR1 SEHNR and CDR2 FQNEAQ come from the germline V gene (reference sequence). J lost 2 bases, V lost 1 base, and 2 bases had no gene match. The CDR3 region has the DNA TGTGCCAGCAGCTTAGGCGGACAGGGGGCCTACGAGCAGTACTTC. It specifies CASSLGGQGAYEQYF.

This clone was seen once. The rearrangement uses TRBV19 and TRBJ1-2; D possibly corresponds to TRBD1 (6 bases). The CDR3 extends over 15 amino acids. Germline V lookup: CDR1 LNHDA, CDR2 SQIVND (reference sequence). V lost 5 bases, J lost 4 bases, and 17 bases lay in between. The CDR3 DNA sequence: TGTGCCAGTAGTGTCACACAGGGCTGGGGCTATGGCTACACCTTC. Translated, it gives CASSVTQGWGYGYTF.

V gene TRBV5-5 combines with J gene TRBJ2-1; TRBD2 is a possible D gene (6 bases). The CDR3 is 14 residues long. Trimming took 4 bases from V and 3 from J, leaving 11 bases between them. CDR1 is SGHKS and CDR2 is YYEKEE in the germline V gene (reference sequence). Here the CDR3 reads CASSPWRDYNEQFF. Written as DNA, the CDR3 is TGTGCCAGCAGCCCGTGGCGGGACTACAATGAGCAGTTCTTC.

The chain links TRBV5-1 to TRBJ1-2; maybe TRBD1 (6 bases). The CDR3 is 15 amino acids. V lost 0 bases to trimming and J lost 3 bases, with 12 bases between them. Germline CDR1 and CDR2: SGHRS and YFSETQ. CDR3 nucleotides: TGCGCCAGCAGCTTGGGCGGGGGCCTCGACTATGGCTACACCTTC. Its translation is CASSLGGGLDYGYTF.

The genes are TRBV3-1 (or the pseudogene TRBV3-2) and TRBJ1-6, with 7 bases fitting TRBD1. In germline, CDR1 is LGHDT, CDR2 YNNKEL (reference sequence). The CDR3 is 15 residues long. V shed 1 base and J 8 bases; nucleotides not matched to a gene: 5. The CDR3 sequence is CASSQGDREYSPLHF. In DNA form, the CDR3 reads TGTGCCAGCAGCCAAGGCGACAGGGAATATTCACCCCTCCACTTT.

The chain couples TRBV7-6 to TRBJ2-1; 10 nucleotides match TRBD2. The CDR3 contains 17 residues. CDR1 is SGHVS and CDR2 is FNYEAQ in the germline V gene. The trim removed 5 bases at V and 6 bases at J, leaving 13 bases unmatched. The CDR3 loop reads CASSDPGVLAGVNEQFF. CDR3 sequence (DNA): TGTGCCAGCAGCGATCCCGGAGTGCTAGCGGGGGTCAATGAGCAGTTCTTC.

CDR3: CASSQDAGDYQPQHF. CDR3 sequence (DNA): TGTGCCAGCAGCCAAGACGCGGGGGACTATCAGCCCCAGCATTTT. The V gene is TRBV3-1 (or the pseudogene TRBV3-2), the J gene TRBJ1-5, with D perhaps matching TRBD1 (5 bases). Trimming took off 0 bases at V and 5 bases at J, with 11 bases between the two ends. CDR1 and CDR2 (germline): LGHDT, YNNKEL (reference sequence). The length of the CDR3 is 15 residues.

This chain uses TRBV28 with TRBJ2-7; 10 bases agree with TRBD1. The ends lost 5 bases at V and 6 bases at J; junction bases unmatched: 10. The germline gives CDR1 MDHEN, CDR2 SYDVKM. The CDR3 is made up of 15 amino acids. CDR3 nucleotides: TGTGCCAGCAGTCCACCAGGGACAGGGGTTTTCGAGCAGTACTTC. Residues: CASSPPGTGVFEQYF.

The genes are TRBV7-2 and TRBJ2-3; either TRBD1 or TRBD2 may supply D (7 bases each). Per germline, CDR1 SGHTA and CDR2 FQGNSA. The germline V and J ends were trimmed by 8 bases and 0 bases, with 12 bases remaining between them. The CDR3 runs to 14 residues. The CDR3 DNA is TGTGCCAGCCAGGGGGGGGGAAGCACAGATACGCAGTATTTT. As protein: CASQGGGSTDTQYF.

The chain's CDR3 is CASSPQTGEETQYF. CDR3 DNA: TGTGCCAGCTCACCCCAGACAGGGGAGGAGACCCAGTACTTC. The rearrangement links TRBV18 to TRBJ2-5; the match to TRBD1 covers 8 bases. V lost 3 bases and J lost 5; bases outside the gene matches: 5. The CDR3 has 14 amino acids. Looked up from germline, CDR1 is KGHSH and CDR2 is LQKENI.

This clone was observed a few times. J is TRBJ2-7 and V is TRBV7-2; either TRBD1 or TRBD2 may supply D (6 bases each). Trimming stripped 6 bases from V and 4 bases from J, with 13 bases between. The CDR3 has 13 amino acids. Germline V gives CDR1 SGHTA, CDR2 FQGNSA. The CDR3 is CASRRGVSYEQYF. In DNA, the CDR3 is TGTGCCAGCAGGAGGGGGGTCTCTTACGAGCAGTACTTC.

The chain links TRBV4-1 to TRBJ2-3; D might be TRBD1 (6 bases). CDR3 length: 16 residues. CDR1 is MGHRA and CDR2 is YSYEKL in the germline V gene. Trimming pared 4 bases from V and 0 bases from J, leaving 14 bases between. CDR3 bases: TGCGCCAGCAGCCGGGGCAGGGGATATAGCACAGATACGCAGTATTTT. It specifies CASSRGRGYSTDTQYF.

The chain combines TRBV6-5 with TRBJ1-1, with 8 bases aligning to TRBD1. Losses at the gene ends were 1 base for V and 1 base for J; bases not matched to a gene: 5. In germline, CDR1 is MNHEY, CDR2 SVGAGI. CDR3 length: 16 residues. The CDR3 loop is CASSYYTGGPNTEAFF. CDR3 coding DNA: TGTGCCAGCAGTTACTACACAGGGGGTCCGAACACTGAAGCTTTCTTT.

The chain uses TRBV9 and TRBJ2-2; D is possibly TRBD1 (6 bases). This CDR3 spans 15 amino acids. V was pared by 1 base and J by 7 bases, with 14 bases between. Looked up from germline, CDR1 is SGDLS and CDR2 is YYNGEE. This CDR3 reads CASSVRDGTIGELFF. The CDR3 nucleotides are TGTGCCAGCAGCGTAAGGGACGGGACAATCGGGGAGCTGTTTTTT.

V usage is TRBV7-9 and J usage is TRBJ2-1; possibly TRBD2 for D (6 bases). Germline assignment: CDR1 SEHNR and CDR2 FQNEAQ (reference sequence). Trimming took off 5 bases at V and 7 bases at J, with 18 bases between the two ends. The CDR3 covers 15 residues. CDR3 DNA sequence: TGTGCCAGCAGCCCCCGGGGGACCACCAGGAATGAGCAGTTCTTC. Protein sequence: CASSPRGTTRNEQFF.

This clone has a single count. This chain links TRBV7-6 with TRBJ1-1; D not certain. Germline V lookup: CDR1 SGHVS, CDR2 FNYEAQ. The ends were cut back, 5 bases at V and 4 bases at J, with 14 bases in the middle. CDR3 length equals 14 residues. CDR3 sequence: CASSLGSTSTEAFF. CDR3 in DNA: TGTGCCAGCAGCCTAGGGTCAACTAGCACTGAAGCTTTCTTT.

The chain combines TRBV29-1 with TRBJ1-1; weak D call: TRBD1 (6 bases). V gave up 5 bases and J gave up 1 base, with 8 bases separating them. The germline gives CDR1 SQVTM, CDR2 ANQGSEA. This CDR3 is built from 12 residues. CDR3 region: CSVFRGNTEAFF. The DNA of the CDR3 is TGCAGCGTTTTCAGGGGGAACACTGAAGCTTTCTTT.

This clone was seen once. This chain uses TRBV6-5 with TRBJ1-1; weak D call: TRBD1 (5 bases). The V end lost 8 bases, the J end lost 7 bases, and 17 bases lay between the germline ends. This CDR3 has 13 amino acids. Per the germline V gene, CDR1 is MNHEY and CDR2 is SVGAGI. CDR3 amino acids: CASALQVRDEAFF. CDR3 nucleotides: TGTGCCAGCGCATTACAGGTCCGTGATGAAGCTTTCTTT.

The chain employs TRBV13 and TRBJ2-2; D might be TRBD1 or TRBD2, each matching 5 bases. The germline V and J ends were trimmed by 4 bases and 2 bases, with 11 bases remaining between them. Germline assignment: CDR1 PRHDT and CDR2 FYEKMQ (reference sequence). This CDR3 has 15 amino acids. The CDR3 nucleotides are TGTGCCAGCAGCTCCGGGACGATAAACACCGGGGAGCTGTTTTTT. This encodes CASSSGTINTGELFF.

The genes are TRBV4-3 and TRBJ1-2; tentative D call: TRBD1 (6 bases). CDR1 is LGHNA, CDR2 YSLEER, per germline. This CDR3 has 14 amino acids. The V end was cut by 1 base, the J end by 4 bases, with 10 bases between. The DNA of the CDR3 is TGCGCCAGCAGCCAAGGGTCAGGGGTCTATGGCTACACCTTC. Residues: CASSQGSGVYGYTF.

V and J are TRBV5-8 and TRBJ1-1; 8 bases are shared with TRBD1. The CDR3 length is 16 residues. Germline CDR1 is SGHTS and CDR2 is YDEGEE. V lost 4 bases to trimming and J lost 5 bases; unmatched junction nucleotides: 13. CDR3 loop: CASSATTGGGWTEAFF. CDR3 DNA sequence: TGTGCCAGCAGCGCGACTACAGGGGGAGGATGGACTGAAGCTTTCTTT.

J is TRBJ1-1 and V is TRBV5-8, with D possibly matching TRBD1 (5 bases). Germline V gene sequence: CDR1 SGHTS, CDR2 YDEGEE. Trimming shortened V by 1 base and J by 2 bases, and 9 bases separated the two germline ends. The CDR3 has 14 residues. The CDR3 region has the DNA TGTGCCAGCAGCTTGCAGGGCCGCAACACTGAAGCTTTCTTT. It encodes CASSLQGRNTEAFF.